This T cell receptor (beta chain) appears in the sequencing data of a study of CD8 T cells in ankylosing spondylitis. Trimming stripped 5 bases from V and 4 bases from J, with 14 bases between. CDR1 DFQATT and CDR2 SNEGSKA come from the germline V gene (reference sequence). There are 13 residues in the CDR3. TCRdb re-called the 5' RACE reads with MiXCR, one entry per CDR3 protein. This sample yields hundreds of thousands of distinct CDR3 sequences, of which approximately 22% are seen a single time; over 10% belongs to the top ten. Sequencing was carried out using blood, either unsorted or a sorted T cell fraction (not recorded which). The V gene is TRBV20-1, the J gene TRBJ1-1; D is unclear. This receptor was taken from a male donor with ankylosing spondylitis or in good health (not recorded which). The CDR3 sequence is CSAPEIKGTEAFF. For the CDR3, the DNA is TGCAGTGCTCCCGAAATCAAGGGCACTGAAGCTTTCTTT.